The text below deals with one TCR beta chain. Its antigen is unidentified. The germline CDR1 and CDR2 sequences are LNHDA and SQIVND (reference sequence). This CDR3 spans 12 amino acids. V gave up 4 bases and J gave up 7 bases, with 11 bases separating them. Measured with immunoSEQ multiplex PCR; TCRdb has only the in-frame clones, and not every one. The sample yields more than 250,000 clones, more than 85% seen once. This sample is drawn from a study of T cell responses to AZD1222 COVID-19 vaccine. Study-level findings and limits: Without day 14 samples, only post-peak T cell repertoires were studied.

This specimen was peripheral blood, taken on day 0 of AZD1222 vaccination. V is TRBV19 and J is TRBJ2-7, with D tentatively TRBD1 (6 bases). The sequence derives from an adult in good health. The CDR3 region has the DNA TGTGCCAGTAGTACACAGGGCGGGGAGCAGTACTTC. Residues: CASSTQGGEQYF.